Detailed here is one T cell receptor (beta chain). This entry comes from a study of blood T cell repertoires in COVID-19. Study at large: Acute and convalescent COVID-19 specimens originated in the United States, Italy and Spain.

Original processing methods: How many nucleated cells were present was estimated from reference gene primer amplification. Assay used: immunoSEQ multiplex PCR; TCRdb lists only in-frame clones, some missing. V and J calls and clone size are those listed in that table; D and trimming were worked out from the DNA. The top ten clones hold nearly 3% of a sample with 120,000 to 150,000 clones, 85% of them seen once. Losses at the gene ends were 0 bases for V and 1 base for J; bases not matched to a gene: 11. The length of the CDR3 is 19 residues. CDR1 is LNHDA, CDR2 SQIVND, per germline (reference sequence).

V usage is TRBV19 and J usage is TRBJ1-5; 8 bases line up with TRBD1. The sample comprised peripheral blood. This sequence originates from a woman aged 40 to 50 with active or convalescent COVID-19. CDR3 nucleotides: TGTGCCAGTAGTATAGATCACAGGGGGATGAGTCAAAGCAATCAGCCCCAGCATTTT. Protein: CASSIDHRGMSQSNQPQHF.